This T cell receptor beta chain was sequenced for a study of tumor and adjacent non-tumor tissue in lung cancer. Across the study: About 4.17 million productive TCRbeta reads were obtained per sample on average. Broader study findings: Significantly higher TCR diversity was found in tumor than normal lung.

No cell sorting was done before RNA was extracted from the tissue. Distant lung tissue was collected more than 3 cm away from the tumor edge. Germline CDR1 is MNHEY and CDR2 is SVGEGT. The CDR3 covers 15 residues. About this clonotype: Its target is not known. One end of the junction is discordant with germline, which a read error may explain.

Three rounds of nested PCR, following a modified ARM-PCR protocol, produced the TCRbeta library. One entry per CDR3 protein, called by TCRdb with MiXCR from the multiplex PCR reads. The sample lists some 80,000 distinct CDR3 sequences; around 76% were seen once. The sequencing input was distant non-tumor lung tissue. The receptor comes from a man between 70 and 80 years old with non-small cell lung cancer. The J gene is TRBJ2-7, the V gene TRBV6-2 or TRBV6-3; D gene ambiguous. The CDR3 coding sequence is TGTGCCAGCAGCCGCCGCCAAGCGAGCTCCTACGAACAGTCCTTC. Protein product: CASSRRQASSYEQSF.